The TCR beta chain under discussion was sequenced for a study of blood T cell repertoires in COVID-19. Across the study: Acute and convalescent COVID-19 samples came from the United States, Italy and Spain. PBMCs, B-cell-depleted T cells, or T cells provided the cDNA or gDNA that made up the material.

In the authors' workflow: Using reference gene primer amplification, nucleated cell counts were estimated. Produced via immunoSEQ multiplex PCR; TCRdb's table is partial and in-frame only. The V and J calls and the clone size are those of that table, but D and trimming were determined from the DNA. The repertoire holds hundreds of thousands of clones, with 70% to 90% as singletons. V lost 2 bases to trimming and J lost 6 bases; unmatched junction nucleotides: 6. The CDR3 runs 16 residues. Germline V gene sequence: CDR1 SGHNT, CDR2 YYREEE (reference sequence). Seattle cases were enrolled at active infection and followed longitudinally.

This TCR derives from a woman aged 50 to 60 with COVID-19, enrolled during active disease. The gene calls are TRBV5-4 and TRBJ2-3, with 13 bases aligning to TRBD2. Input material: peripheral blood. CDR3: CASSLGTSGEYDTQYF. The CDR3 DNA reads as TGTGCCAGCAGCTTAGGGACTAGCGGGGAATACGATACGCAGTATTTT. Combining the CDR3 with reference TRBV5-4 and TRBJ2-3 gives the whole variable domain ETGVTQSPTHLIKTRGQQVTLRCSSQSGHNTVSWYQQALGQGPQFIFQYYREEENGRGNFPPRFSGLQFPNYSSELNVNALELDDSALYLCASSLGTSGEYDTQYFGPGTRLTVL.